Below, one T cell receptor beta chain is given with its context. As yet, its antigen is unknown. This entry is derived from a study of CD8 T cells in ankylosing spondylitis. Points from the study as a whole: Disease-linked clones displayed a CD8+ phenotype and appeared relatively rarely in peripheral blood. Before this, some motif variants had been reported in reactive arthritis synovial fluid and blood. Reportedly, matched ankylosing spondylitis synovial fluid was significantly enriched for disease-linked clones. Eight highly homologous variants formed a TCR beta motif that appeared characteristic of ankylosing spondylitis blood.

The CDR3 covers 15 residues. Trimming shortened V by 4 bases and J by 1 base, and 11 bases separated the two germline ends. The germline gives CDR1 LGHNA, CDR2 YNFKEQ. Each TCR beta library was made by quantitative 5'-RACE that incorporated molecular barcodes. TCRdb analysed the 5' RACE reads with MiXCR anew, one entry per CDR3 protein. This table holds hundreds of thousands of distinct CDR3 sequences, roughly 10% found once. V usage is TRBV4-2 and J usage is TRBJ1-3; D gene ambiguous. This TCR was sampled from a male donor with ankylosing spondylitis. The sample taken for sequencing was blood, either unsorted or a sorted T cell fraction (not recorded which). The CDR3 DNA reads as TGTGCCAGCAGCCCTCGCCTAGGATCTGGAAACACCATATATTTT. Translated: CASSPRLGSGNTIYF.